The clone carrying this T cell receptor beta chain was seen more than once but under ten times. The antigen remains unidentified. This sample was taken from a study of early T cells in non-severe SARS-CoV-2 infection. As for the study in general: Bulk RNA isolated from unsorted whole blood underwent sequencing; chains were not paired. Findings and caveats of the study: Missing private and CD4 specificities, VDJdb matching favored anti-spike CD8 responses.

Germline CDR1 reads MNHEY; CDR2 reads SMNVEV (reference sequence). After removal of 3 bases from V and 5 bases from J, the junction contained 7 bases not matched to a gene. This CDR3 has 15 amino acids. Each cDNA molecule carried a unique molecular identifier. One entry per CDR3 protein results from TCRdb running MiXCR on the 5' RACE reads. There are about 92,000 distinct CDR3 sequences in the sample; over 13% occur only once, and 6% to 7.5% lies in the top ten. The chain has TRBV27 and TRBJ2-3; 8 bases map to TRBD1. This clonotype was obtained from an adult who was a healthcare worker with PCR-confirmed SARS-CoV-2 infection or an uninfected control (not recorded which). What was sequenced was whole blood. This chain's CDR3 is CASSFRQGAGDTQYF. Here the CDR3 DNA reads TGTGCCAGCAGTTTCCGGCAGGGGGCTGGAGATACGCAGTATTTT.